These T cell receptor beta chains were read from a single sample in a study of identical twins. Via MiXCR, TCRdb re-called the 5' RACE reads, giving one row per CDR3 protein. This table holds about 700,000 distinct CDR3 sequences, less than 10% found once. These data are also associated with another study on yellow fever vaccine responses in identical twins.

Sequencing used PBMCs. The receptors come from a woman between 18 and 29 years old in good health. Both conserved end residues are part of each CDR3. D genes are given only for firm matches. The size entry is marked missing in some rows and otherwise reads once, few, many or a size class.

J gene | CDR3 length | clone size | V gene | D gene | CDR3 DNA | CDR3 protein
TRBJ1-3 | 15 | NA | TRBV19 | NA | TGTGCCAGTAGGCCTGACCGGAGCTCTGGAAACACCATATATTTT | CASRPDRSSGNTIYF
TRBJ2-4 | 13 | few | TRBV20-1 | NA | TGCAGTAGTCCTGCAGTAACCAAAAACATTCAGTACTTC | CSSPAVTKNIQYF
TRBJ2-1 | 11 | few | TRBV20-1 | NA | TGCAGTGCTAAGTTGTGGAATGAGCAGTTCTTC | CSAKLWNEQFF
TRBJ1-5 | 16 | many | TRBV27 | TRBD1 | TGTGCCAGCAGTTTACAGGGGACAGGGGCGCGGCAGCCCCAGCATTTT | CASSLQGTGARQPQHF
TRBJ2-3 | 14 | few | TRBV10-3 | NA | TGTGCCATCAGTGAACCGGGGGCGGGAGATACGCAGTATTTT | CAISEPGAGDTQYF
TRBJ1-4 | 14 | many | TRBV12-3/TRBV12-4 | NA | TGTGCCAGCAGTTTAACGACAGGTTGGGAAAAACTGTTTTTT | CASSLTTGWEKLFF
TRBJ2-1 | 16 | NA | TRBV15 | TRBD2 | TGTGCCACCAGCCGCGCACGGGGGGGCCTTTACAATGAGCAGTTCTTC | CATSRARGGLYNEQFF
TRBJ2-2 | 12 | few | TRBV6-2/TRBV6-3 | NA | TGTGCCAGCAGTCGGTCCCTCGGGGAGCTGTTTTTT | CASSRSLGELFF
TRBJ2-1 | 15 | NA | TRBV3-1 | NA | TGTGCCAGCACCCTCGGGGCCGCCTCCTACAATGAGCAGTTCTTC | CASTLGAASYNEQFF
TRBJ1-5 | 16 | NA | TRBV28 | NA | TGTGCCAGCAGTTCCTATTCCGAATTTCTTTATCAGCCCCAGCATTTT | CASSSYSEFLYQPQHF
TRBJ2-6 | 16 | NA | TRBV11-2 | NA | TGTGCCAGCAGCTTATCTACGGGGACTGGGGCCAACGTCCTGACTTTC | CASSLSTGTGANVLTF